The 6 T cell receptor beta chains below all came from one sample that was sequenced in a study of glioma-infiltrating T cells after dendritic cell vaccination. TCRdb keeps only in-frame clones here, not all; method: immunoSEQ multiplex PCR. The sample shows about 92,000 clones, 85% to 90% of them seen only once. Sample: blood, taken before dendritic cell vaccination. Every receptor here comes from a human donor with glioblastoma.

The rearrangement joins TRBV28 to TRBJ1-4; TRBD1 matches at 9 bases. Trimming at V came to 7 bases and at J to 8 bases, leaving 8 bases not matched to a gene. Germline lookup yields CDR1 MDHEN and CDR2 SYDVKM. CDR3 length: 14 residues. Here the CDR3 DNA reads TGTGCCAGCACCAACAGGGGGCGAGGGGAAAAACTGTTTTTT. It translates to CASTNRGRGEKLFF. Full variable domain (remainder filled in from reference TRBV28 and TRBJ1-4): DVKVTQSSRYLVKRTGEKVFLECVQDMDHENMFWYRQDPGLGLRLIYFSYDVKMKEKGDIPEGYSVSREKKERFSLILESASTNQTSMYLCASTNRGRGEKLFFGSGTQLSVL.

The chain links TRBV7-6 to TRBJ1-1; tentatively, D is TRBD1 (6 bases). The V gene lost 6 bases and the J gene lost 1 base, with 12 bases spanning the gap. The CDR3 sequence is 14 residues long. CDR1 is SGHVS and CDR2 is FNYEAQ in the germline V gene. The CDR3 DNA sequence: TGTGCCAGCAGTCTCAGGGGAGAGAACACTGAAGCTTTCTTT. Protein: CASSLRGENTEAFF.

V usage is TRBV6-5 and J usage is TRBJ2-3, with TRBD1 identical over 7 bases. In germline, CDR1 is MNHEY, CDR2 SVGAGI. This CDR3 spans 15 amino acids. V was clipped by 0 bases and J by 6 bases; unmatched bases: 6. The CDR3 bases are TGTGCCAGCAGTTACTCGACAGGGCGGAGGGATACGCAGTATTTT. It encodes CASSYSTGRRDTQYF.

This rearrangement joins TRBV9 to TRBJ2-7; the D gene is possibly TRBD2 (5 bases). The germline V and J ends were trimmed by 0 bases and 7 bases, with 14 bases remaining between them. CDR1 and CDR2 from the germline V gene are SGDLS and YYNGEE. CDR3 length equals 14 residues. This chain's CDR3 is CASSVDPGSGEQYF. CDR3 in DNA: TGTGCCAGCAGCGTAGATCCAGGTTCGGGGGAGCAGTACTTC.

The V gene is TRBV5-4, the J gene TRBJ1-6, with D possibly being TRBD1 (6 bases). Germline V gene data show CDR1 as SGHNT and CDR2 as YYREEE (reference sequence). The V end lost 0 bases, the J end lost 5 bases, and 9 bases lay between the germline ends. The CDR3 runs to 15 residues. CDR3 region: CASSLESGDNSPLHF. The DNA for the CDR3 is TGTGCCAGCAGCTTGGAATCAGGGGATAATTCACCCCTCCACTTT.

The chain carries TRBV5-1 and TRBJ2-5, with 9 bases lining up with TRBD2. CDR3 length: 17 residues. J was trimmed by 4 bases and V by 2 bases; bases with no gene match: 12. From germline, CDR1 is SGHRS and CDR2 YFSETQ. The CDR3 is CASSFPFGGGAGETQYF. CDR3 sequence (DNA): TGCGCCAGCAGCTTTCCCTTTGGCGGGGGGGCCGGAGAGACCCAGTACTTC.